What follows are 20 T cell receptor beta chains derived from one specimen sequenced in a study of blood T cell repertoires in COVID-19. Sequenced by immunoSEQ multiplex PCR; TCRdb stores in-frame clones only, minus some. The table lists 330,000 or so clones, 88% of them singletons. Material: PBMCs or T cells enriched from blood (not recorded which). The receptor source for this set is a man aged 30-40 years who had recovered from COVID-19.

The chain couples TRBV18 to TRBJ2-5; the D gene is possibly TRBD2 (6 bases). Trimming left V 2 bases short and J 2 bases short, with 15 bases between. Germline CDR1 KGHSH, CDR2 LQKENI. The CDR3 loop spans 16 amino acids. The CDR3 protein is CASSPMSSGLQETQYF. CDR3 nucleotides: TGTGCCAGCTCACCAATGAGCAGCGGGCTACAAGAGACCCAGTACTTC. Drawing the rest from reference TRBV18 and TRBJ2-5, the complete variable domain is NAGVMQNPRHLVRRRGQEARLRCSPMKGHSHVYWYRQLPEEGLKFMVYLQKENIIDESGMPKERFSAEFPKEGPSILRIQQVVRGDSAAYFCASSPMSSGLQETQYFGPGTRLLVL.

The chain joins TRBV23-1 to TRBJ2-7; TRBD1 agrees at 8 bases. TRBV23-1 has ORF status, its function being uncertain. J gave up 0 bases and V 2 bases, and 9 bases lay outside the gene matches. The CDR3 contains 17 residues. CDR3 DNA sequence: TGCGCCAGCAGTCAACAAGCTGACAGGGGTCCCTCCTACGAGCAGTACTTC. Translated, it gives CASSQQADRGPSYEQYF.

This chain connects TRBV11-2 to TRBJ1-1; D is unclear. Trimming removed 0 bases from V and 3 bases from J, with 11 bases in between. The CDR3 contains 15 residues. Germline assignment: CDR1 SGHAT and CDR2 FQNNGV. The CDR3 here is CASSLEGFDYTEAFF. CDR3 nucleotides: TGTGCCAGCAGCTTAGAAGGCTTTGACTACACTGAAGCTTTCTTT.

V gene TRBV11-2 combines with J gene TRBJ2-4; 12 bases line up with TRBD2. The CDR3 is 18 amino acids. Germline CDR1 and CDR2: SGHAT and FQNNGV. J was trimmed by 0 bases and V by 3 bases; bases with no gene match: 6. The CDR3 nucleotides read TGTGCCAGCAGCTTTTCGACTAGCGGGGGCCTAGCCAAAAACATTCAGTACTTC. This sequence encodes CASSFSTSGGLAKNIQYF.

V is TRBV19 and J is TRBJ1-6, with TRBD1 matching over 7 bases. CDR1 and CDR2 from the germline V gene are LNHDA and SQIVND (reference sequence). The CDR3 runs 16 residues. Unmatched junction bases numbered 8, after V lost 5 bases and J lost 4 bases. For the CDR3, the DNA is TGTGCCAGTAGTGTTACAGGGACAGCATATAATTCACCCCTCCACTTT. Protein product: CASSVTGTAYNSPLHF.

The chain links TRBV30 to TRBJ1-6, with D maybe TRBD1 (6 bases). This CDR3 comprises 15 residues. The germline gives CDR1 GTSNPN, CDR2 SVGIG (reference sequence). Trimming cost V 4 bases and J 7 bases, with 17 bases left between them. CDR3: CAWTPPDRLNSPLHF. CDR3 DNA sequence: TGTGCCTGGACCCCCCCCGACAGGTTAAATTCACCCCTCCACTTT. The full variable domain, in which reference TRBV30 and TRBJ1-6 provide the parts outside the CDR3, is SQTIHQWPATLVQPVGSPLSLECTVEGTSNPNLYWYRQAAGRGLQLLFYSVGIGQISSEVPQNLSASRPQDRQFILSSKKLLLSDSGFYLCAWTPPDRLNSPLHFGNGTRLTVT.

The chain joins TRBV7-9 to TRBJ1-5; D is perhaps TRBD1 (6 bases). The germline V gene has CDR1 SEHNR and CDR2 FQNEAQ (reference sequence). The CDR3 extends over 17 amino acids. Deletions cut 1 base from V and 5 bases from J, with 18 bases between. CDR3 coding DNA: TGTGCCAGCAGCTTAGACTTGACGGGGGGCAATGATCAGCCCCAGCATTTT. Translation gives CASSLDLTGGNDQPQHF.

This sequence joins TRBV7-8 and TRBJ2-3, with D tentatively TRBD2 (6 bases). Trimming cost V 0 bases and J 6 bases, with 13 bases left between them. The CDR3 contains 15 residues. Looked up from germline, CDR1 is SGHVS and CDR2 is FQNEAQ. The CDR3 here is CASSLAGGGIDTQYF. The CDR3 DNA is TGTGCCAGCAGCTTAGCTGGCGGAGGGATCGATACGCAGTATTTT.

This clone came up a few times. The CDR3 loop is CAWSVLDTYYNEQFF. The CDR3 bases are TGTGCCTGGAGTGTACTTGACACCTACTACAATGAGCAGTTCTTC. The rearrangement links TRBV30 to TRBJ2-1, with D unresolved. V lost 0 bases and J 3 bases, leaving 12 bases between the germline ends. Germline CDR1 is GTSNPN and CDR2 is SVGIG (reference sequence). The CDR3 has 15 amino acids.

There are a few counts of this clone. The gene calls are TRBV18 and TRBJ1-3; 7 bases agree with TRBD1. Germline lookup yields CDR1 KGHSH and CDR2 LQKENI. V dropped 3 bases and J dropped 2; count of bases not matched to a gene: 7. The CDR3 loop spans 16 amino acids. The CDR3 spells CASSPKDRPTGNTIYF. CDR3 in DNA: TGTGCCAGCTCACCGAAGGACAGGCCCACTGGAAACACCATATATTTT.

J is TRBJ2-6 and V is TRBV3-1 (or the pseudogene TRBV3-2); D is uncertain. V was cut by 5 bases and J by 0 bases, with 5 bases left in between. Germline CDR1 is LGHDT and CDR2 is YNNKEL (reference sequence). The CDR3 extends over 14 amino acids. CDR3 residues: CASSASSGANVLTF. In DNA, the CDR3 is TGTGCCAGCAGCGCGAGCTCTGGGGCCAACGTCCTGACTTTC.

The chain couples TRBV18 to TRBJ2-3, with 10 bases identical to TRBD1. The CDR3 has 18 residues. Trimming took 4 bases from V and 4 from J; bases not matched to a gene: 14. Per the germline V gene, CDR1 is KGHSH and CDR2 is LQKENI. In DNA, the CDR3 is TGTGCCAGCTCACTGTACCTGGGGGGACAGGGGAACGCAGATACGCAGTATTTT. This codes for CASSLYLGGQGNADTQYF.

The chain employs TRBV4-2 and TRBJ2-7; D perhaps matches TRBD2 (7 bases). This CDR3 has 17 residues. The ends were cut back, 0 bases at V and 2 bases at J, with 17 bases in the middle. Germline CDR1 and CDR2: LGHNA and YNFKEQ. DNA of the CDR3: TGTGCCAGCAGCCAAGATGCAGCGGGACAAAAAACCTACGAGCAGTACTTC. The encoded protein is CASSQDAAGQKTYEQYF.

The V gene is TRBV5-1, the J gene TRBJ2-7; 10 bases agree with TRBD1. With V trimmed by 0 bases and J by 6 bases, 9 bases remained unmatched. Germline CDR1 is SGHRS and CDR2 is YFSETQ. The length of the CDR3 is 16 residues. CDR3: CASSLAPGTGDREQYF. The CDR3 nucleotides read TGCGCCAGCAGCTTGGCCCCCGGGACAGGGGATCGCGAGCAGTACTTC.

This clone was picked up a small number of times. The CDR3 DNA reads as TGTGCCACCAGCAGGAGGACAGGGATTTCCTACGAGCAGTACTTC. Translated: CATSRRTGISYEQYF. The rearrangement uses TRBV15 and TRBJ2-7, with 8 bases aligning to TRBD1. Germline CDR1 is LNHNV and CDR2 is YYDKDF (reference sequence). After removal of 3 bases from V and 1 base from J, the junction contained 5 bases not matched to a gene. The CDR3 sequence is 15 residues long.

V is TRBV18 and J is TRBJ1-6; D gene uncertain. Germline V gives CDR1 KGHSH, CDR2 LQKENI. CDR3 length: 21 amino acids. The V and J ends lost 2 bases and 6 bases respectively, with 29 bases between them. Here the CDR3 reads CASSPFPDSGAAGRVNSPLHF. CDR3 nucleotides: TGTGCCAGCTCACCATTTCCCGACTCGGGAGCCGCTGGCAGAGTTAATTCACCCCTCCACTTT.

J is TRBJ2-3 and V is TRBV6-5, with 10 bases fitting TRBD2. There are 15 residues in the CDR3. Losses at the gene ends were 6 bases for V and 5 bases for J; bases not matched to a gene: 8. Germline CDR1 and CDR2: MNHEY and SVGAGI. The CDR3 reads CASRSAGGPGDTQYF. The CDR3 DNA sequence: TGTGCCAGCAGGTCAGCGGGGGGGCCTGGAGATACGCAGTATTTT.

This sequence joins TRBV5-4 and TRBJ1-5; 8 bases agree with TRBD1. This CDR3 is 13 amino acids long. The germline V gene encodes CDR1 SGHNT and CDR2 YYREEE (reference sequence). V trimming: 4 bases; J trimming: 4 bases; junction bases outside the gene matches: 1. The CDR3 nucleotides read TGTGCCAGCAGCAGGGACAGGAATCAGCCCCAGCATTTT. It translates to CASSRDRNQPQHF.

The chain has TRBV3-1 (or the pseudogene TRBV3-2) and TRBJ2-5, with D possibly TRBD1 on 6 matching bases. Trimming shortened V by 1 base and J by 5 bases, and 14 bases separated the two germline ends. The CDR3 sequence is 15 residues long. Germline assignment: CDR1 LGHDT and CDR2 YNNKEL (reference sequence). CDR3 sequence: CASSQAGDPGETQYF. The CDR3 DNA sequence: TGTGCCAGCAGCCAAGCAGGGGACCCGGGGGAGACCCAGTACTTC.

The J gene is TRBJ1-1, the V gene TRBV5-4, with TRBD1 matching 11 bases. This CDR3 contains 15 residues. In germline, CDR1 is SGHNT, CDR2 YYREEE (reference sequence). V was clipped by 3 bases and J by 5 bases; unmatched bases: 6. The CDR3 loop is CASSSPDRGQTEAFF. CDR3 DNA: TGTGCCAGCAGCTCACCGGACAGGGGGCAGACTGAAGCTTTCTTT.